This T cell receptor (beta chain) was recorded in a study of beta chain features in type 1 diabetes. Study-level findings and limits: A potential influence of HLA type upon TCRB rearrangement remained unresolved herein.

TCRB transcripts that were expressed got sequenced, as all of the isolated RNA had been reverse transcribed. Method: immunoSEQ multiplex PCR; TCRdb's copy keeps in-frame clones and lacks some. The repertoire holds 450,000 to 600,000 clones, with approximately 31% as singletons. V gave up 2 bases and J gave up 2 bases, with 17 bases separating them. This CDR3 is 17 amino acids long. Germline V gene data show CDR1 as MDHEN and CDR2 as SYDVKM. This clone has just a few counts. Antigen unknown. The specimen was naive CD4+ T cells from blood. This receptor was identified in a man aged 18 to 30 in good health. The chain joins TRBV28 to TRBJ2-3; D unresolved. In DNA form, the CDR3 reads TGTGCCAGCAGTTTAGGGTCGGGCCCCCTCAACACAGATACGCAGTATTTT. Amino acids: CASSLGSGPLNTDTQYF.